This T cell receptor beta chain was sequenced in a study of shared clonotypes between healthy human individuals. Study summary: Per-donor plates numbered three CD4 naive, three CD4 memory, two CD8 naive and one CD8 memory.

The CDR3 runs to 16 residues. Germline V gene lookup returns CDR1 SGDLS and CDR2 YYNGEE. V lost 2 bases and J lost 4, with 18 bases in between. CD4+ cells were split into CD45RA+ naive and CD45RA-negative memory subsets. For each subset, genomic DNA was distributed in equal portions over several immunoSEQ plates. Only in-frame clones appear in the TCRdb table, and some are missing; sequencing was by immunoSEQ multiplex PCR. Among some 2.3 million clones listed, 85% to 95% were seen once. The chain links TRBV9 to TRBJ1-2, with D possibly matching TRBD1 (5 bases). Material: naive CD4+ T cells from PBMCs. Sample subset: CD45RA+ positively selected. This receptor was obtained from a man aged 18 to 29 in good health. Some clones in this sample may be carry-over from other donors' samples. The CDR3 sequence: CASSVGRDSPLYGYTF. The CDR3 bases are TGTGCCAGCAGCGTCGGCAGGGACTCCCCGCTCTATGGCTACACCTTC.